A single TCR beta chain is shown here with its context. As yet, its antigen is unknown. The germline V gene encodes CDR1 LGHNA and CDR2 YSLEER. V lost 5 bases to trimming and J lost 8 bases; unmatched junction nucleotides: 9. The CDR3 has 15 residues. This specimen comes from a study of T cell responses to AZD1222 COVID-19 vaccine. Study results and caveats: Spike-specific TCR breadth and depth both grew after two AZD1222 doses. Repertoire samples came only from after the peak T cell response.

This table comes from immunoSEQ multiplex PCR, and its TCRdb copy is limited to in-frame clones, with some not included. The profile covers 200,000 or so clones, with 87% appearing a single time and 2.7% taken by the ten largest. This TCR derives from an adult in good health. The specimen comprised peripheral blood, sampled on day 0 of MenACWY control vaccination. The rearrangement joins TRBV4-3 to TRBJ2-3; TRBD1 aligns across 11 bases. CDR3 DNA sequence: TGCGCCAGCAGCAAGCGGGACAGGGGGGAAGGTACGCAGTATTTT. Translating it yields CASSKRDRGEGTQYF.